A single sample is the source of the 30 T cell receptor beta chains below, sequenced in a study of blood T cell repertoires in COVID-19. Using immunoSEQ multiplex PCR, the repertoire was profiled, and TCRdb retains in-frame clones only, with some absent. Here the sample spans around 150,000 clones, 70% to 90% being singletons. The sequenced sample was peripheral blood. The receptors shown here come from a woman aged 55-69 years with COVID-19, enrolled during active disease.

The chain carries TRBV19 and TRBJ1-4; no clear D. Looked up from germline, CDR1 is LNHDA and CDR2 is SQIVND (reference sequence). The V and J ends lost 3 bases and 3 bases respectively, with 8 bases between them. There are 14 residues in the CDR3. In DNA form, the CDR3 reads TGTGCCAGTAGTATCTCCGTTCCTAATGAAAAACTGTTTTTT. It encodes CASSISVPNEKLFF.

The chain couples TRBV27 to TRBJ2-5, with 7 bases that match TRBD2. With 2 bases clipped from V and 4 bases from J, the junction kept 10 bases outside the gene matches. Per the germline V gene, CDR1 is MNHEY and CDR2 is SMNVEV (reference sequence). This CDR3 has 16 amino acids. As DNA, the CDR3 is TGTGCCAGCAGTTTAACAACTATGGGACTATTAGAGACCCAGTACTTC. This translates into CASSLTTMGLLETQYF.

The chain links TRBV19 to TRBJ1-1, with 11 bases that match TRBD1. The CDR3 spans 16 residues. The junction had 5 bases not matched to a gene; V was cut back by 5 bases and J by 0 bases. CDR1 and CDR2 (germline): LNHDA, SQIVND (reference sequence). The CDR3 is CASSSGTGGLNTEAFF. CDR3 sequence (DNA): TGTGCCAGTAGTTCCGGGACAGGGGGATTGAACACTGAAGCTTTCTTT.

In its sample, this clone was seen a few times. The rearrangement joins TRBV5-1 to TRBJ1-6; D unresolved. The germline gives CDR1 SGHRS, CDR2 YFSETQ. The CDR3 is 14 amino acids. Trimming pared 4 bases from V and 7 bases from J, leaving 12 bases between. CDR3 sequence (DNA): TGCGCCAGCAGCCGCGTTGAGGCGAATTCACCCCTCCACTTT. Amino acids: CASSRVEANSPLHF.

The gene calls are TRBV6-2 or TRBV6-3 and TRBJ2-7; 8 nucleotides align to TRBD1. V dropped 4 bases and J dropped 5; count of bases not matched to a gene: 13. Germline loops: CDR1 MNHEY, CDR2 SVGEGT. The CDR3 spans 16 residues. DNA of the CDR3: TGTGCCAGCAGTTCCACTGGGACAGGTGTGTCCCACGAGCAGTACTTC. Translation gives CASSSTGTGVSHEQYF.

This clone was found once. The gene calls are TRBV24-1 and TRBJ2-3; TRBD1 matches at 8 bases. CDR3 length: 16 residues. CDR1 is KGHDR, CDR2 SFDVKD, per germline. V gave up 4 bases and J gave up 4 bases; unmatched junction bases: 9. The CDR3 loop reads CATSDWTGPEADTQYF. The CDR3 nucleotides are TGTGCCACCAGTGACTGGACAGGGCCAGAGGCAGATACGCAGTATTTT.

The V gene is TRBV19, the J gene TRBJ1-5; 8 positions match TRBD1. Trimming at V came to 4 bases and at J to 1 base, leaving 6 bases not matched to a gene. Germline V gene lookup returns CDR1 LNHDA and CDR2 SQIVND (reference sequence). The CDR3 length is 16 residues. The DNA of the CDR3 is TGTGCCAGTAGTAGAGTAGACAGGGGCAGCAATCAGCCCCAGCATTTT. Encoded protein: CASSRVDRGSNQPQHF. Combining the CDR3 with reference TRBV19 and TRBJ1-5 gives the whole variable domain DGGITQSPKYLFRKEGQNVTLSCEQNLNHDAMYWYRQDPGQGLRLIYYSQIVNDFQKGDIAEGYSVSREKKESFPLTVTSAQKNPTAFYLCASSRVDRGSNQPQHFGDGTRLSIL.

The chain combines TRBV30 with TRBJ2-5; TRBD2 matches at 14 bases. In germline, CDR1 is GTSNPN, CDR2 SVGIG (reference sequence). After removal of 4 bases from V and 5 bases from J, the junction contained 6 bases not matched to a gene. The CDR3 is 15 residues long. Here the CDR3 DNA reads TGTGCCTGGATCATCGGGACTAGCGGGAGTGAGACCCAGTACTTC. Its translation: CAWIIGTSGSETQYF.

V usage is TRBV27 and J usage is TRBJ1-1; 7 nucleotides agree with TRBD1. Germline values: CDR1 MNHEY, CDR2 SMNVEV (reference sequence). The CDR3 is 17 residues long. The V segment lost 6 bases and the J segment 4 bases; nucleotides outside the gene matches: 17. This CDR3 is CASSYHWRGGVGTEAFF. The CDR3 DNA is TGTGCCAGCAGCTATCACTGGAGAGGGGGCGTGGGCACTGAAGCTTTCTTT.

With regard to this clone: Other DNA sequences of this sample code for an identical CDR3. The V call is TRBV5-1, the J call TRBJ2-3; 12 bases are shared with TRBD2. V shed 7 bases, J shed 6 bases, and the junction held 3 bases outside the gene matches. Germline V gives CDR1 SGHRS, CDR2 YFSETQ. This CDR3 region has 13 residues. CDR3 nucleotide sequence: TGCGCCAGCGGACTAGCGGGGTCCGATACGCAGTATTTT. Translation gives CASGLAGSDTQYF.

Points on this clone: The junction departs from germline at one end; a sequencing error may be responsible. The CDR3 loop is CASSLAAGDSYEQYF. The CDR3 nucleotides read TGTGCTAGCAGCTTAGCGGCGGGGGACTCCTACGAGCAGTACTTC. The rearrangement links TRBV7-7 to TRBJ2-7; 7 nucleotides agree with TRBD2. CDR3 length: 15 amino acids. Germline values: CDR1 SSHAT, CDR2 FNYEAQ (reference sequence).

The rearrangement uses TRBV19 and TRBJ1-1, with 7 positions matching TRBD1. This CDR3 is built from 13 residues. J was trimmed by 4 bases and V by 3 bases; bases with no gene match: 2. Germline CDR1 reads LNHDA; CDR2 reads SQIVND (reference sequence). This chain's CDR3 is CASSIRGTTEAFF. CDR3 sequence (DNA): TGTGCCAGTAGTATCAGGGGGACCACTGAAGCTTTCTTT.

This clone was seen only a few times. This chain links TRBV15 with TRBJ2-3; possible D gene TRBD2, 5 bases. Trimming left V 0 bases short and J 5 bases short, with 15 bases between. Germline loops: CDR1 LNHNV, CDR2 YYDKDF (reference sequence). The CDR3 loop spans 16 amino acids. This chain's CDR3 is CATSRDATAGIDTQYF. CDR3 DNA sequence: TGTGCCACCAGCAGAGATGCGACTGCCGGGATAGATACGCAGTATTTT.

The chain combines TRBV10-3 with TRBJ1-1, with D possibly being TRBD1 (5 bases). The CDR3 length is 15 residues. The germline CDR1 and CDR2 sequences are ENHRY and SYGVKD. Trimming left V 2 bases short and J 4 bases short, with 14 bases between. CDR3 residues: CAISERGPRGTEAFF. Written as DNA, the CDR3 is TGTGCCATCAGTGAGAGGGGCCCGAGAGGCACTGAAGCTTTCTTT.

The chain joins TRBV3-1 (or the pseudogene TRBV3-2) to TRBJ1-5; D is unclear. CDR3 length: 15 residues. Trimming pared 4 bases from V and 2 bases from J, leaving 12 bases between. Germline lookup yields CDR1 LGHDT and CDR2 YNNKEL (reference sequence). CDR3 DNA sequence: TGTGCCAGCAGCCTCTTTCGCGGCGGCAATCAGCCCCAGCATTTT. Translated, it gives CASSLFRGGNQPQHF.

The gene calls are TRBV20-1 and TRBJ1-3; D is uncertain. V was clipped by 5 bases and J by 9 bases, with 11 bases between them. The CDR3 loop spans 11 amino acids. CDR1 and CDR2 (germline): DFQATT, SNEGSKA (reference sequence). The DNA of the CDR3 is TGCAGTGCTCCCGTCGGAGGCACCATATATTTT. Its translation: CSAPVGGTIYF.

This rearrangement joins TRBV7-4 to TRBJ2-3; 7 bases align to TRBD1. Germline-derived CDR1 and CDR2 are SGHVT and SQSDAQ. The length of the CDR3 is 18 residues. V lost 4 bases to trimming and J lost 2 bases; unmatched junction nucleotides: 15. The CDR3 loop reads CASSCVRGQKTFTDTQYF. CDR3 bases: TGTGCCAGCAGCTGCGTGAGGGGACAGAAAACATTCACAGATACGCAGTATTTT. The variable domain in full, with the rest retrieved from reference TRBV7-4 and TRBJ2-3, is GAGVSQSPRYKVAKRGRDVALRCDSISGHVTLYWYRQTLGQGSEVLTYSQSDAQRDKSGRPSGRFSAERPERSVSTLKIQRTEQGDSAVYLCASSCVRGQKTFTDTQYFGPGTRLTVL.

The chain is built from TRBV10-2 and TRBJ2-1, with TRBD2 matching over 7 bases. Germline CDR1 is WSHSY and CDR2 is SAAADI. CDR3 length: 15 amino acids. The trim removed 6 bases at V and 8 bases at J, leaving 13 bases unmatched. The CDR3 loop is CASSRRAGMEDEQFF. DNA for the CDR3: TGCGCCAGCAGCAGGAGAGCGGGGATGGAGGATGAGCAGTTCTTC.

This chain uses TRBV18 with TRBJ1-1; TRBD1 agrees at 8 bases. The CDR3 sequence is 17 residues long. Trimming at V came to 3 bases and at J to 2 bases, leaving 11 bases not matched to a gene. Germline values: CDR1 KGHSH, CDR2 LQKENI. The CDR3 here is CASSPRGLTGANTEAFF. CDR3 coding DNA: TGTGCCAGCTCACCGCGAGGATTGACAGGGGCTAACACTGAAGCTTTCTTT.

This chain joins TRBV7-9 and TRBJ2-7; 10 nucleotides align to TRBD2. This CDR3 has 14 residues. Trimming cost V 5 bases and J 0 bases; bases outside gene matches: 1. Germline V gene lookup returns CDR1 SEHNR and CDR2 FQNEAQ (reference sequence). The CDR3, as DNA: TGTGCCAGCAGCGCTAGCGGGAGCTCCTACGAGCAGTACTTC. It specifies CASSASGSSYEQYF.

The rearrangement links TRBV27 to TRBJ1-5, with D unclear. Per germline, CDR1 MNHEY and CDR2 SMNVEV (reference sequence). With 3 bases removed from V and 7 bases from J, the gap between germline ends came to 10 bases. This CDR3 spans 13 amino acids. The CDR3 is CASSFSGYQPQHF. The CDR3 coding sequence is TGTGCCAGCAGTTTCAGCGGCTACCAGCCCCAGCATTTT.

The genes are TRBV6-5 and TRBJ1-4; D ambiguous. This CDR3 contains 14 residues. Germline V lookup: CDR1 MNHEY, CDR2 SVGAGI. V was shortened by 2 bases and J by 6 bases, with 10 bases between the two germline ends. The CDR3 sequence: CASSYKPRDEKLFF. In DNA, the CDR3 is TGTGCCAGCAGTTACAAGCCCCGTGATGAAAAACTGTTTTTT.

CDR3 bases: TGTGCCAGCAGCCCCCGAAGGGGGAACTTTATGAACACTGAAGCTTTCTTT. Its translation: CASSPRRGNFMNTEAFF. The chain couples TRBV11-2 to TRBJ1-1; D is perhaps TRBD1 (6 bases). This CDR3 is 17 amino acids long. Germline lookup yields CDR1 SGHAT and CDR2 FQNNGV. V was cut by 5 bases and J by 0 bases, with 19 bases left in between.

The V gene is TRBV10-3, the J gene TRBJ2-7; the D gene is possibly TRBD1 (6 bases). V lost 6 bases and J 2 bases, leaving 11 bases between the germline ends. CDR1 ENHRY and CDR2 SYGVKD come from the germline V gene. The CDR3 is 13 amino acids. The CDR3 nucleotides are TGTGCCATCAGGGAGACAGGCGCCTACGAGCAGTACGTC. It is translated as CAIRETGAYEQYV.

J is TRBJ2-1 and V is TRBV11-3, with TRBD2 identical over 12 bases. Germline V CDR1 and CDR2: SGHNT, YENEEA. V trimming: 5 bases; J trimming: 4 bases; junction bases outside the gene matches: 12. The CDR3 is made up of 18 amino acids. This chain's CDR3 is CASSPTEPGTSGYNEQFF. The CDR3 DNA is TGTGCCAGCAGCCCCACGGAACCCGGGACTAGCGGGTACAATGAGCAGTTCTTC.

This chain connects TRBV19 to TRBJ1-4; 7 bases map to TRBD1. The germline V gene has CDR1 LNHDA and CDR2 SQIVND (reference sequence). V was clipped by 4 bases and J by 8 bases; unmatched bases: 19. The CDR3 is 18 amino acids. This CDR3 reads CASSTVRDSQTRGEKLFF. The CDR3 DNA follows: TGTGCCAGTAGTACCGTCCGGGACAGCCAAACGAGGGGAGAAAAACTGTTTTTT.

This chain connects TRBV5-1 to TRBJ2-7; 9 bases align to TRBD2. With 7 bases clipped from V and 7 bases from J, the junction kept 12 bases outside the gene matches. From germline, CDR1 is SGHRS and CDR2 YFSETQ. The CDR3 consists of 14 residues. The CDR3: CASALTSGAGEQYF. CDR3 bases: TGCGCCAGCGCACTGACTAGCGGAGCCGGGGAGCAGTACTTC.

The chain's CDR3 is CASSLARDREVNGYTF. CDR3 sequence (DNA): TGTGCCAGCAGCTTAGCGCGGGACAGGGAAGTAAATGGCTACACCTTC. The V and J genes are TRBV7-9 and TRBJ1-2, with 9 bases matching TRBD1. CDR1 is SEHNR, CDR2 FQNEAQ, per germline (reference sequence). V gave up 0 bases and J gave up 6 bases; unmatched junction bases: 8. CDR3 length: 16 amino acids.

This clone has just one count. The chain joins TRBV6-1 to TRBJ1-1, with D unclear. The V gene's germline CDR1 is MNHNS and CDR2 SASEGT. The CDR3 length is 14 residues. Between the trimmed V and J ends, which lost 1 base and 1 base, there was a span of 7 bases. CDR3 sequence reads: CASSEGAANTEAFF. CDR3 nucleotide sequence: TGTGCCAGCAGTGAAGGCGCTGCGAACACTGAAGCTTTCTTT.

This clone was seen a single time. The chain joins TRBV2 to TRBJ2-5, with D perhaps matching TRBD1 (5 bases). This CDR3 spans 13 amino acids. The germline V gene has CDR1 SNHLY and CDR2 FYNNEI. Trimming left V 8 bases short and J 4 bases short, with 14 bases between. CDR3 residues: CASALDRGETQYF. For the CDR3, the DNA is TGTGCCAGCGCCCTTGATAGGGGAGAGACCCAGTACTTC.